These T cell receptor beta chains were read from a single sample in a study of response to subunit inactivated influenza vaccine. TCRdb reprocessed the RT-PCR reads with MiXCR, giving one entry per CDR3 protein. The data contain roughly 460,000 distinct CDR3 sequences, approximately 10% of them seen just once; the ten biggest clones take up approximately 12%. Source: PBMCs from blood, taken 35 to 45 days after vaccination. The receptors stem from a man aged 50 or older who received an inactivated influenza vaccine. Each CDR3 is given with its conserved first and last residue. Each record gives: CDR3 DNA, CDR3 protein, V gene, D gene, clone size, J gene. D genes are given only for firm matches. Clone size, where shown, is once, few, many, or a class for clones that have expanded.

cdr3_nt: TGCAGTGCCCACAGGGGGCCAGATACGCAGTATTTT; cdr3_aa: CSAHRGPDTQYF; v_call: TRBV20-1; d_call: TRBD1; clone_size: many; j_call: TRBJ2-3
cdr3_nt: TGTGCCAGCAGCATGCGGGGAGTTCCAGATACGCAGTATTTT; cdr3_aa: CASSMRGVPDTQYF; v_call: TRBV7-2; d_call: .; clone_size: many; j_call: TRBJ2-3
cdr3_nt: TGCGCCAGCAGCGATCGCTCCCAGGGGGATACGCAGTATTTT; cdr3_aa: CASSDRSQGDTQYF; v_call: TRBV5-1; d_call: .; clone_size: .; j_call: TRBJ2-3
cdr3_nt: TGTGCCAGCAGCTTCGCCTACGAGCAGTACTTC; cdr3_aa: CASSFAYEQYF; v_call: TRBV7-9; d_call: .; clone_size: many; j_call: TRBJ2-7
cdr3_nt: TGTGCCAGCAGCCAAGGGGGACAGCAGACCTACAATGAGCAGTTCTTC; cdr3_aa: CASSQGGQQTYNEQFF; v_call: TRBV4-2; d_call: TRBD1; clone_size: few; j_call: TRBJ2-1
cdr3_nt: TGTGCCAGCAGTTATCTAGCGGGAGGCTACGAGCAGTACTTC; cdr3_aa: CASSYLAGGYEQYF; v_call: TRBV6-2/TRBV6-3; d_call: TRBD2; clone_size: .; j_call: TRBJ2-7
cdr3_nt: TGCAGTGCTTGGACGGCGGGTGAAAAACTGTTTTTT; cdr3_aa: CSAWTAGEKLFF; v_call: TRBV20-1; d_call: .; clone_size: few; j_call: TRBJ1-4
cdr3_nt: TGCAGTGCTACCCTTGGGGAGGGAGCCTACGAGCAGTACTTC; cdr3_aa: CSATLGEGAYEQYF; v_call: TRBV20-1; d_call: TRBD2; clone_size: many; j_call: TRBJ2-7
cdr3_nt: TGTGCCAGCAGCCTTAACCGGGACCCTGGGGCCAACGTCCTGACTTTC; cdr3_aa: CASSLNRDPGANVLTF; v_call: TRBV14; d_call: .; clone_size: many; j_call: TRBJ2-6
cdr3_nt: TGCGCCAGCAGCACGAGGGGGCTGGAGACCCAGTACTTC; cdr3_aa: CASSTRGLETQYF; v_call: TRBV5-1; d_call: TRBD1; clone_size: .; j_call: TRBJ2-5
cdr3_nt: TGCGCCAGCGGGGGAACAGGGGCCACTGCAGATACGCAGTATTTT; cdr3_aa: CASGGTGATADTQYF; v_call: TRBV5-1; d_call: TRBD1; clone_size: few; j_call: TRBJ2-3
cdr3_nt: TGTGCCAGCAGCTTAGGTGGCAGGCCGGGGACTGAAGCTTTCTTT; cdr3_aa: CASSLGGRPGTEAFF; v_call: TRBV7-9; d_call: .; clone_size: few; j_call: TRBJ1-1
cdr3_nt: TGTGCCAGCAGCCAAACTAGCTCCTACAATGAGCAGTTCTTC; cdr3_aa: CASSQTSSYNEQFF; v_call: TRBV14; d_call: .; clone_size: few; j_call: TRBJ2-1
cdr3_nt: TGTGCCAGCAGTTTACCCGGACTAGCGGCCTACAATGAGCAGTTCTTC; cdr3_aa: CASSLPGLAAYNEQFF; v_call: TRBV12-3/TRBV12-4; d_call: TRBD2; clone_size: many; j_call: TRBJ2-1
cdr3_nt: TGTGCCAGCAGCCAAGATCCGGGACGTACTTACGAGCAGTACTTC; cdr3_aa: CASSQDPGRTYEQYF; v_call: TRBV3-1; d_call: .; clone_size: many; j_call: TRBJ2-7
cdr3_nt: TGTGCCAGCAGTTTGCGGACGGCCCGAGGACAGTTCTTC; cdr3_aa: CASSLRTARGQFF; v_call: TRBV28; d_call: .; clone_size: .; j_call: TRBJ2-1
cdr3_nt: TGTGCCAGCAGTCCAACAGGGGCTGGGGCCAACGTCCTGACTTTC; cdr3_aa: CASSPTGAGANVLTF; v_call: TRBV4-2; d_call: TRBD1; clone_size: many; j_call: TRBJ2-6
cdr3_nt: TGCGCCAGCAGCTACTCCCTTTCAGGGTCAGATACGCAGTATTTT; cdr3_aa: CASSYSLSGSDTQYF; v_call: TRBV5-1; d_call: .; clone_size: few; j_call: TRBJ2-3
cdr3_nt: TGTGCCAGCAGTTTGGCAGGGTATTCCTATGGCTACACCTTC; cdr3_aa: CASSLAGYSYGYTF; v_call: TRBV12-3/TRBV12-4; d_call: .; clone_size: .; j_call: TRBJ1-2
cdr3_nt: TGTGCCAGTAACAGGGGACTAGGTGCTAATGAAAAACTGTTTTTT; cdr3_aa: CASNRGLGANEKLFF; v_call: TRBV12-3/TRBV12-4; d_call: TRBD1; clone_size: many; j_call: TRBJ1-4
cdr3_nt: TGTGCCAGCAGCGTAGGAAACGAGGAGACCCAGTACTTC; cdr3_aa: CASSVGNEETQYF; v_call: TRBV9; d_call: .; clone_size: few; j_call: TRBJ2-5
cdr3_nt: TGTGCCAGCAGCCCGGACAGGGTAATCGCAGATACGCAGTATTTT; cdr3_aa: CASSPDRVIADTQYF; v_call: TRBV2; d_call: TRBD1; clone_size: .; j_call: TRBJ2-3
cdr3_nt: TGTGCCAGCAGCTTATTGGCAGGGGACGAGCAGTACTTC; cdr3_aa: CASSLLAGDEQYF; v_call: TRBV7-2; d_call: .; clone_size: few; j_call: TRBJ2-7
cdr3_nt: TGCAGTGCGGGCACTGTAGCGGGGGGGACAGATACGCAGTATTTT; cdr3_aa: CSAGTVAGGTDTQYF; v_call: TRBV20-1; d_call: TRBD2; clone_size: .; j_call: TRBJ2-3
cdr3_nt: TGTGCCAGCAGTGAAAGTCGGGTACAAGAGACCCAGTACTTC; cdr3_aa: CASSESRVQETQYF; v_call: TRBV6-1; d_call: .; clone_size: few; j_call: TRBJ2-5
cdr3_nt: TGTGCCAGCAGCGGACTACTAGCGGGGGGTGATGAGCAGTTCTTC; cdr3_aa: CASSGLLAGGDEQFF; v_call: TRBV5-6; d_call: TRBD2; clone_size: few; j_call: TRBJ2-1
cdr3_nt: TGTGCCAGCAGCTTATCGGGAGGGCGTATCTACGAGCAGTACTTC; cdr3_aa: CASSLSGGRIYEQYF; v_call: TRBV7-9; d_call: TRBD2; clone_size: .; j_call: TRBJ2-7
cdr3_nt: TGCAGCGTCCAGGGTCGGGGTAATGAAAAACTGTTTTTT; cdr3_aa: CSVQGRGNEKLFF; v_call: TRBV29-1; d_call: .; clone_size: few; j_call: TRBJ1-4
cdr3_nt: TGTGCCAGCAGTGTGGGGGTAGCGGGAGTTACCGGGGAGCTGTTTTTT; cdr3_aa: CASSVGVAGVTGELFF; v_call: TRBV2; d_call: TRBD2; clone_size: many; j_call: TRBJ2-2
cdr3_nt: TGTGCCAGCAGTCGGAGCGGGGGGGCTATCTACAATGAGCAGTTCTTC; cdr3_aa: CASSRSGGAIYNEQFF; v_call: TRBV2; d_call: TRBD2; clone_size: .; j_call: TRBJ2-1
cdr3_nt: TGCAGCGTTGGGGGTGGGCATGAGCAGTTCTTC; cdr3_aa: CSVGGGHEQFF; v_call: TRBV29-1; d_call: .; clone_size: many; j_call: TRBJ2-1
cdr3_nt: TGCGCCAGCAGCTCCGAACAGGGAAAAACCGGGGAGCTGTTTTTT; cdr3_aa: CASSSEQGKTGELFF; v_call: TRBV5-1; d_call: .; clone_size: few; j_call: TRBJ2-2
cdr3_nt: TGTGCCATCAGTGACCCGGGACAGGGTTTCTACGAGCAGTACTTC; cdr3_aa: CAISDPGQGFYEQYF; v_call: TRBV10-3; d_call: TRBD1; clone_size: few; j_call: TRBJ2-7
cdr3_nt: TGTGCCAGCTCGCAAGGGACTCAGGGGGAGACCCAGTACTTC; cdr3_aa: CASSQGTQGETQYF; v_call: TRBV12-3/TRBV12-4; d_call: .; clone_size: .; j_call: TRBJ2-5
cdr3_nt: TGTGCCAGCAGCCGAAGGGTGGGGGATGGCTACACCTTC; cdr3_aa: CASSRRVGDGYTF; v_call: TRBV12-3/TRBV12-4; d_call: .; clone_size: many; j_call: TRBJ1-2
cdr3_nt: TGCAGTGCCTCATTTGGACAGGGGAATTACGAGCAGTACTTC; cdr3_aa: CSASFGQGNYEQYF; v_call: TRBV20-1; d_call: TRBD1; clone_size: many; j_call: TRBJ2-7
cdr3_nt: TGTGCCAGCAGCTTACAGGGTATGGCCGAGCAGTACTTC; cdr3_aa: CASSLQGMAEQYF; v_call: TRBV5-4; d_call: .; clone_size: .; j_call: TRBJ2-7
cdr3_nt: TGCGCCAGCAGCCGAGGACTAGGCTCCTACAATGAGCAGTTCTTC; cdr3_aa: CASSRGLGSYNEQFF; v_call: TRBV4-3; d_call: TRBD2; clone_size: .; j_call: TRBJ2-1
cdr3_nt: TGTGCCAGCAGTTACAGGGCCGGGGAGCTGTTTTTT; cdr3_aa: CASSYRAGELFF; v_call: TRBV6-2/TRBV6-3; d_call: .; clone_size: many; j_call: TRBJ2-2
cdr3_nt: TGTGCCAGCTCAATAAACGGCGGGTCCAATGAGCAGTTTTTC; cdr3_aa: CASSINGGSNEQFF; v_call: TRBV18; d_call: .; clone_size: few; j_call: TRBJ2-1
cdr3_nt: TGTGCCAGCAGCGTATCCGGACGGCGAGGAGAGACCCAGTACTTC; cdr3_aa: CASSVSGRRGETQYF; v_call: TRBV9; d_call: .; clone_size: few; j_call: TRBJ2-5
cdr3_nt: TGTGCCAGCAGCCAAAGCCAGACTGAGCAGTTCTTC; cdr3_aa: CASSQSQTEQFF; v_call: TRBV4-2; d_call: .; clone_size: many; j_call: TRBJ2-1
cdr3_nt: TGTGCCAGCAGCCTCCGGTTCGGGGGCCAGCCCCAGCATTTT; cdr3_aa: CASSLRFGGQPQHF; v_call: TRBV27; d_call: .; clone_size: .; j_call: TRBJ1-5
cdr3_nt: TGCAGCGTTGTGCTGGCGGGAGGGCCGATTGAGCAGTTCTTC; cdr3_aa: CSVVLAGGPIEQFF; v_call: TRBV29-1; d_call: TRBD2; clone_size: .; j_call: TRBJ2-1
cdr3_nt: TGTGCCTGGAGCCCCCTCGGCGAGGGGGTAAAGACAGATACGCAGTATTTT; cdr3_aa: CAWSPLGEGVKTDTQYF; v_call: TRBV30; d_call: .; clone_size: .; j_call: TRBJ2-3
cdr3_nt: TGCGCCAGCAGCTTCCCTTTCGGCGGGGGAGACCAAGAGACCCAGTACTTC; cdr3_aa: CASSFPFGGGDQETQYF; v_call: TRBV5-1; d_call: TRBD2; clone_size: few; j_call: TRBJ2-5
cdr3_nt: TGTGCCAGTAGTATAGATCCGGGGGCAGAGCAGCCCCAGCATTTT; cdr3_aa: CASSIDPGAEQPQHF; v_call: TRBV19; d_call: .; clone_size: .; j_call: TRBJ1-5
cdr3_nt: TGTGCCAGCAGTTACGGGGAGGTGACAGTCCTAGAGACCCAGTACTTC; cdr3_aa: CASSYGEVTVLETQYF; v_call: TRBV6-5; d_call: .; clone_size: many; j_call: TRBJ2-5
cdr3_nt: TGCGCCAGCAGCCATGGACAGTTAAGTGGGGTCACTAATGAAAAACTGTTTTTT; cdr3_aa: CASSHGQLSGVTNEKLFF; v_call: TRBV5-1; d_call: .; clone_size: few; j_call: TRBJ1-4
cdr3_nt: TGTGCCAGCAAGCGAGGGCATTTATCCTACAATGAGCAGTTCTTC; cdr3_aa: CASKRGHLSYNEQFF; v_call: TRBV3-1; d_call: .; clone_size: few; j_call: TRBJ2-1
cdr3_nt: TGCGCCAGCAGCCAAGCAGCTAGCGGTGAGACCCAGTACTTC; cdr3_aa: CASSQAASGETQYF; v_call: TRBV4-1; d_call: TRBD2; clone_size: few; j_call: TRBJ2-5
cdr3_nt: TGTGCCAGCAGTTTAATTGACAGGGGGGATGAGCAGTTCTTC; cdr3_aa: CASSLIDRGDEQFF; v_call: TRBV27; d_call: TRBD1; clone_size: few; j_call: TRBJ2-1
cdr3_nt: TGTGCCAGCCGGGACACCTTCTATGGCTACACCTTC; cdr3_aa: CASRDTFYGYTF; v_call: TRBV12-3/TRBV12-4; d_call: .; clone_size: few; j_call: TRBJ1-2
cdr3_nt: TGTGCCAGCAGCTTAGCCAGCGGGGGGCCCCAAGAGACCCAGTACTTC; cdr3_aa: CASSLASGGPQETQYF; v_call: TRBV7-2; d_call: TRBD2; clone_size: .; j_call: TRBJ2-5
cdr3_nt: TGTGCCAGCAGTTTCTCGGTCGCGTCCTCCCTCGAGCAGTACTTC; cdr3_aa: CASSFSVASSLEQYF; v_call: TRBV12-3/TRBV12-4; d_call: .; clone_size: .; j_call: TRBJ2-7
cdr3_nt: TGTGCCAGCAGTTGGACTAGCGGGAAGTCTGTGGAAGAGACCCAGTACTTC; cdr3_aa: CASSWTSGKSVEETQYF; v_call: TRBV6-2/TRBV6-3; d_call: TRBD2; clone_size: few; j_call: TRBJ2-5